The 10 T cell receptor beta chains in this list originate from one sample, sequenced in a study of Ad26.COV2.S vaccination and SARS-CoV-2 variants. Treatment defined: roughly 20 received Ad26.COV2.S at low or high dose, single or two shots; about five received placebo; per-sample allocation not given. Collection of the samples took place on day 63 after the first injection of vaccine or placebo. TCRdb's table, derived via immunoSEQ multiplex PCR, lists solely in-frame clones and lacks some. The sample lists 350,000 to 400,000 clones; about nine tenths were seen once. Sequenced material: peripheral blood, taken in a trial of Ad26.COV2.S vaccine versus placebo. The receptors come from a person between 18 and 60 years old who received the Ad26.COV2.S COVID-19 vaccine or a placebo.

Points on this clone: The sample carries other DNA sequences with the same CDR3. The chain employs TRBV5-1 and TRBJ2-7; possibly TRBD1 for D (6 bases). The germline V gene has CDR1 SGHRS and CDR2 YFSETQ. Trimming stripped 3 bases from V and 0 bases from J, with 13 bases between. The CDR3 contains 15 residues. The CDR3 here is CASSSLQGLSYEQYF. DNA of the CDR3: TGCGCCAGCAGCTCGCTTCAGGGGCTCTCCTACGAGCAGTACTTC. The full variable domain, completed using reference TRBV5-1 and TRBJ2-7, is KAGVTQTPRYLIKTRGQQVTLSCSPISGHRSVSWYQQTPGQGLQFLFEYFSETQRNKGNFPGRFSGRQFSNSRSEMNVSTLELGDSALYLCASSSLQGLSYEQYFGPGTRLTVT.

J is TRBJ2-5 and V is TRBV6-5; 9 bases fit TRBD1. The CDR3 has 14 amino acids. The germline CDR1 and CDR2 sequences are MNHEY and SVGAGI. Trimming took 6 bases from V and 4 from J; bases not matched to a gene: 6. The CDR3 region is CASSWTGETETQYF. The CDR3 coding sequence is TGTGCCAGCAGCTGGACAGGGGAGACAGAGACCCAGTACTTC.

This sequence joins TRBV18 and TRBJ1-1; D remains unclear. V was clipped by 5 bases and J by 5 bases, with 9 bases between them. The CDR3 has 12 residues. The V gene's germline CDR1 is KGHSH and CDR2 LQKENI. The CDR3 protein is CASSRADTEAFF. The CDR3 DNA sequence: TGTGCCAGCTCAAGGGCAGATACTGAAGCTTTCTTT.

The rearrangement links TRBV5-6 to TRBJ2-7; 13 bases match TRBD2. The CDR3 extends over 15 amino acids. J was trimmed by 5 bases and V by 2 bases; bases with no gene match: 4. Germline-derived CDR1 and CDR2 are SGHDT and YYEEEE. The CDR3 sequence is CASSLLAGGQNEQYF. CDR3 DNA: TGTGCCAGCAGCTTACTAGCGGGGGGGCAGAACGAGCAGTACTTC.

The chain employs TRBV6-5 and TRBJ2-1, with TRBD2 matching 8 bases. With V trimmed by 0 bases and J by 6 bases, 7 bases remained unmatched. CDR3 size: 16 residues. CDR1 is MNHEY, CDR2 SVGAGI, per germline. The CDR3 region has the DNA TGTGCCAGCAGTTACTCAGGTGCGGGGGGCCGCAATGAGCAGTTCTTC. It translates to CASSYSGAGGRNEQFF.

The chain recombines TRBV30 with TRBJ2-4; no clear D. V was trimmed by 7 bases and J by 1 base, leaving 11 bases between them. CDR1 and CDR2 (germline): GTSNPN, SVGIG (reference sequence). There are 13 residues in the CDR3. The CDR3 nucleotides are TGTGCCTCTTCGTCCGCTGCCAAAAACATTCAGTACTTC. Its translation: CASSSAAKNIQYF.

The chain has TRBV12-3 or TRBV12-4 and TRBJ1-1, with TRBD1 as a possible D gene (6 bases). CDR3 length equals 13 residues. The V and J ends lost 5 bases and 9 bases respectively, with 16 bases between them. CDR3 in DNA: TGTGCCAGCAGTCCGGGACATATCGGTAAAGCTTTCTTT. Its protein product is CASSPGHIGKAFF.

The chain combines TRBV6-5 with TRBJ1-4, with 9 bases aligning to TRBD1. V shed 7 bases and J 8 bases; nucleotides not matched to a gene: 8. Looked up from germline, CDR1 is MNHEY and CDR2 is SVGAGI. The CDR3 sequence is 14 residues long. The CDR3 DNA is TGTGCCAGCAAGGGGACAGGGCGAATGGAAAAACTGTTTTTT. Translating it yields CASKGTGRMEKLFF.

The chain links TRBV7-2 to TRBJ2-7; possibly TRBD1 or TRBD2 for D (6 bases each). Per the germline V gene, CDR1 is SGHTA and CDR2 is FQGNSA. Trimming pared 2 bases from V and 2 bases from J, leaving 16 bases between. This CDR3 contains 16 residues. The CDR3: CASSLIGGQSPYEQYF. CDR3 in DNA: TGTGCCAGCAGCTTAATTGGGGGGCAGAGCCCCTACGAGCAGTACTTC.

The chain employs TRBV2 and TRBJ1-5; TRBD1 might be the D (6 bases). The CDR3 covers 15 residues. V was cut by 2 bases and J by 8 bases, with 16 bases left in between. CDR1 is SNHLY and CDR2 is FYNNEI in the germline V gene. The CDR3 sequence is CASSEKGLEGEPQHF. In DNA form, the CDR3 reads TGTGCCAGCAGTGAAAAGGGACTAGAGGGGGAGCCCCAGCATTTT.